This TCR beta chain was identified during a study of blood T cell repertoires in COVID-19. The overall study: Collection of acute and convalescent COVID-19 samples took place in the United States, Italy and Spain. T cells, B-cell-depleted T cells, or PBMCs provided the cDNA or gDNA that served as material.

Germline V CDR1 and CDR2: SGHDN, FVKESK. Trimming removed 2 bases at V and 1 base at J, with 5 bases between. This CDR3 contains 14 residues. Per the original methods: Amplification of reference gene primers provided the estimated nucleated cell counts. Data came from immunoSEQ multiplex PCR; TCRdb stores just in-frame clones and leaves some out. V and J calls and clone size are given by that table; D and trimming were obtained from the DNA. The sample consists of fewer than 150,000 clones, around nine tenths of them appearing once. This chain joins TRBV14 and TRBJ2-2; no reliable D call. This clonotype was obtained from a woman between 35 and 50 years old with acute or convalescent COVID-19. Sequencing used peripheral blood. For the CDR3, the DNA is TGTGCCAGCAGCCAATACAGGAACACCGGGGAGCTGTTTTTT. Translation gives CASSQYRNTGELFF.